These 27 T cell receptor beta chains were all obtained from the same sample, sequenced in a study of regulatory and conventional T cells in RAG deficiency (dated by TCRdb to 2017 to 2019). The library relied on the immunoSEQ multiplex PCR assay. TCRdb carries this immuneACCESS record with in-frame sequences only. Its versions omit some clonotypes, under half of them owing to an unresolved V gene in the studies checked, with the rest unexplained. Present in this sample are 34,000 or so clones, approximately 89% of which were seen just once. The biggest ten clones account for around 13% of the sample. The same sample was also studied in work on regulatory T cells. As described in the second report: In the multiplex PCR, 52 forward TRBV primers and 13 reverse TRBJ primers were used, and assay-based and computational corrections were applied for amplification bias.

Specimen: CD8+ T cells sorted from blood. These receptors originate from a human donor in good health.

V is TRBV19 and J is TRBJ2-3, with 9 bases matching TRBD2. CDR1 and CDR2 from the germline V gene are LNHDA and SQIVND (reference sequence). Trimming removed 1 base from V and 15 bases from J; junction bases left unmatched: 5. The CDR3 runs to 12 residues. The CDR3 protein is CASSIGGGAIYF. CDR3 nucleotide sequence: TGTGCCAGTAGTATAGGCGGGGGGGCCATCTATTTT.

J is TRBJ2-7 and V is TRBV20-1; maybe TRBD2 (6 bases). CDR3 size: 11 residues. Germline V gives CDR1 DFQATT, CDR2 SNEGSKA (reference sequence). The CDR3 sequence is CSPGEAYEQYF. The CDR3, as DNA: TGCAGCCCGGGAGAAGCTTACGAGCAGTACTTC.

The chain couples TRBV19 to TRBJ2-7; 7 bases are shared with TRBD1. Germline V gives CDR1 LNHDA, CDR2 SQIVND (reference sequence). The V segment lost 3 bases and the J segment 2 bases; nucleotides outside the gene matches: 7. This CDR3 contains 15 residues. The CDR3 DNA follows: TGTGCCAGTAGTATTGGGACAGCGTCTCCCTACGAGCAGTACTTC. It specifies CASSIGTASPYEQYF.

The chain has TRBV2 and TRBJ2-5; TRBD2 matches at 8 bases. The CDR3 is 14 residues long. With V trimmed by 8 bases and J by 2 bases, 7 bases remained unmatched. CDR1 and CDR2 from the germline V gene are SNHLY and FYNNEI. CDR3 sequence (DNA): TGTGCCAGCTCGGGGCGGGGGGAGCAAGAGACCCAGTACTTC. Its translation is CASSGRGEQETQYF.

V and J are TRBV11-2 and TRBJ1-1; D remains unclear. CDR1 is SGHAT and CDR2 is FQNNGV in the germline V gene. The CDR3 loop spans 14 amino acids. V was shortened by 2 bases and J by 0 bases, with 7 bases between the two germline ends. In DNA form, the CDR3 reads TGTGCCAGCAGCTTAATGGGCTTGAACACTGAAGCTTTCTTT. As protein: CASSLMGLNTEAFF. The full variable domain, its missing parts supplied by reference TRBV11-2 and TRBJ1-1, is EAGVAQSPRYKIIEKRQSVAFWCNPISGHATLYWYQQILGQGPKLLIQFQNNGVVDDSQLPKDRFSAERLKGVDSTLKIQPAKLEDSAVYLCASSLMGLNTEAFFGQGTRLTVV.

The chain carries TRBV28 and TRBJ1-2, with 7 bases fitting TRBD1. The V and J ends lost 3 bases and 2 bases, in that order; junction bases with no gene match: 9. The CDR3 consists of 16 residues. Germline CDR1 MDHEN, CDR2 SYDVKM. The CDR3: CASSFLDREGNYGYTF. CDR3 in DNA: TGTGCCAGCAGTTTCCTCGACAGGGAAGGAAACTATGGCTACACCTTC.

The chain employs TRBV30 and TRBJ2-5; possibly TRBD1 for D (5 bases). CDR3 length equals 13 residues. The germline gives CDR1 GTSNPN, CDR2 SVGIG (reference sequence). V was shortened by 2 bases and J by 0 bases, with 7 bases between the two germline ends. CDR3 nucleotides: TGTGCCTGGAGTCCAGGGAACCAAGAGACCCAGTACTTC. This encodes CAWSPGNQETQYF.

The rearrangement uses TRBV6-1 and TRBJ1-5; the D gene is possibly TRBD1 (6 bases). The CDR3 has 16 residues. V was trimmed by 2 bases and J by 0 bases, leaving 11 bases between them. Germline V gene lookup returns CDR1 MNHNS and CDR2 SASEGT. As DNA, the CDR3 is TGTGCCAGCAGTGAATTACAGGGATATAGCAATCAGCCCCAGCATTTT. It yields the protein CASSELQGYSNQPQHF.

The rearrangement links TRBV7-8 to TRBJ2-7, with TRBD2 matching over 10 bases. Germline CDR1 is SGHVS and CDR2 is FQNEAQ. There are 14 residues in the CDR3. J lost 2 bases, V lost 7 bases, and 5 bases had no gene match. The CDR3 spells CASNLLAGAYEQYF. Here the CDR3 DNA reads TGTGCCAGCAACCTCCTAGCGGGAGCCTACGAGCAGTACTTC.

The V and J genes are TRBV29-1 and TRBJ1-2; a weak D match, TRBD1 (6 bases). With 3 bases removed from V and 5 bases from J, the gap between germline ends came to 16 bases. The CDR3 extends over 14 amino acids. The germline CDR1 and CDR2 sequences are SQVTM and ANQGSEA. The CDR3 nucleotides are TGCAGCGTTGAGTGGGACACCGGGTATTATGGCTACACCTTC. Amino acids: CSVEWDTGYYGYTF.

V and J are TRBV6-5 and TRBJ2-6; D is unresolved. The CDR3 sequence is 15 residues long. V gave up 6 bases and J gave up 0 bases, with 9 bases separating them. The germline V gene has CDR1 MNHEY and CDR2 SVGAGI. CDR3 sequence reads: CASSRSASGANVLTF. In DNA form, the CDR3 reads TGTGCCAGCAGCCGGTCCGCCTCTGGGGCCAACGTCCTGACTTTC.

The chain combines TRBV19 with TRBJ2-1; D is uncertain. CDR1 is LNHDA and CDR2 is SQIVND in the germline V gene (reference sequence). The germline V and J ends were trimmed by 5 bases and 7 bases, with 12 bases remaining between them. The CDR3 runs to 13 residues. Here the CDR3 reads CASSPHHGNEQFF. In nucleotides, the CDR3 is TGTGCCAGTAGTCCCCATCATGGTAATGAGCAGTTCTTC.

The chain joins TRBV4-2 to TRBJ2-1, with 9 bases aligning to TRBD2. J gave up 2 bases and V 0 bases, and 5 bases lay outside the gene matches. Germline V gene lookup returns CDR1 LGHNA and CDR2 YNFKEQ. The CDR3 totals 17 residues. CDR3 sequence: CASSQDPAGGPYNEQFF. CDR3 nucleotide sequence: TGTGCCAGCAGCCAAGACCCAGCGGGAGGCCCCTACAATGAGCAGTTCTTC.

The rearrangement links TRBV29-1 to TRBJ1-1; 8 bases are a match to TRBD1. Germline CDR1 is SQVTM and CDR2 is ANQGSEA. V shed 4 bases, J shed 9 bases, and the junction held 7 bases outside the gene matches. The CDR3 is made up of 12 amino acids. CDR3 loop: CSVVSDRGKAFF. The CDR3 DNA is TGCAGCGTTGTTTCAGACAGGGGCAAAGCTTTCTTT.

The chain joins TRBV14 to TRBJ2-1, with a weak D call TRBD2 (6 bases). The germline gives CDR1 SGHDN, CDR2 FVKESK. CDR3 length: 14 residues. Trimming removed 4 bases at V and 4 bases at J, with 11 bases between. CDR3 sequence (DNA): TGTGCCAGCAGCCGCCGTGCGGGATACAATGAGCAGTTCTTC. This translates into CASSRRAGYNEQFF.

This rearrangement joins TRBV6-5 to TRBJ1-5, with D uncertain. CDR3 size: 13 residues. Germline CDR1 MNHEY, CDR2 SVGAGI. V lost 9 bases and J 1 base, leaving 10 bases between the germline ends. Here the CDR3 reads CARINPSNQPQHF. The DNA for the CDR3 is TGTGCCAGGATAAACCCGAGCAATCAGCCCCAGCATTTT.

The chain combines TRBV2 with TRBJ2-5; weak D call: TRBD2 (6 bases). Trimming removed 8 bases at V and 9 bases at J, with 16 bases between. Germline CDR1 reads SNHLY; CDR2 reads FYNNEI. The CDR3 sequence is 12 residues long. The CDR3 bases are TGTGCCAGCCAGCGGGTGGATTGGTCCCAGTACTTC. This translates into CASQRVDWSQYF.

The chain links TRBV7-6 to TRBJ2-1; 8 bases line up with TRBD2. J gave up 6 bases and V 2 bases, and 6 bases lay outside the gene matches. CDR3 size: 15 residues. Germline assignment: CDR1 SGHVS and CDR2 FNYEAQ. CDR3 loop: CASSLTAGAINEQFF. The CDR3 region has the DNA TGTGCCAGCAGCTTAACAGCGGGAGCAATCAATGAGCAGTTCTTC.

The gene calls are TRBV5-1 and TRBJ1-4, with unresolved D. The germline CDR1 and CDR2 sequences are SGHRS and YFSETQ. V was cut by 4 bases and J by 6 bases, with 10 bases left in between. This CDR3 is 13 amino acids long. CDR3 in DNA: TGCGCCAGCAGCAGACAACCTGATGAAAAACTGTTTTTT. This codes for CASSRQPDEKLFF.

The chain is built from TRBV7-9 and TRBJ2-5; TRBD1 is a possible D gene (5 bases). CDR1 and CDR2 from the germline V gene are SEHNR and FQNEAQ (reference sequence). The CDR3 sequence is 13 residues long. The V end lost 2 bases, the J end lost 11 bases, and 15 bases lay between the germline ends. The CDR3 nucleotides are TGTGCCAGCAGCTTAAGGGGCATAGATGAGCAGTACTTC. Its protein is CASSLRGIDEQYF.

This clone is a singleton in its sample. The chain employs TRBV5-1 and TRBJ2-4; 7 bases line up with TRBD1. The ends lost 1 base at V and 0 bases at J; junction bases unmatched: 7. This CDR3 contains 17 residues. Germline CDR1 reads SGHRS; CDR2 reads YFSETQ. CDR3: CASSLNRGELAKNIQYF. The CDR3 DNA reads TGCGCCAGCAGCTTGAACAGGGGCGAACTAGCCAAAAACATTCAGTACTTC.

V usage is TRBV29-1 and J usage is TRBJ1-1; D ambiguous. V lost 3 bases to trimming and J lost 3 bases, with 8 bases between them. This CDR3 has 12 amino acids. Looked up from germline, CDR1 is SQVTM and CDR2 is ANQGSEA. The CDR3 loop is CSVDRRDTEAFF. CDR3 bases: TGCAGCGTTGATAGGCGGGACACTGAAGCTTTCTTT. Drawing the rest from reference TRBV29-1 and TRBJ1-1, the complete variable domain is SAVISQKPSRDICQRGTSLTIQCQVDSQVTMMFWYRQQPGQSLTLIATANQGSEATYESGFVIDKFPISRPNLTFSTLTVSNMSPEDSSIYLCSVDRRDTEAFFGQGTRLTVV.

Details on this clone: At one of its ends the junction is not consistent with the germline gene, which may arise from a read error. V is TRBV7-7 and J is TRBJ2-5; D possibly corresponds to TRBD2 (7 bases). Per germline, CDR1 SSHAT and CDR2 FNYEAQ (reference sequence). The CDR3 covers 15 residues. CDR3 sequence reads: CASSSYSGGIETQYF. Written as DNA, the CDR3 is TGTGCTAGCAGCTCCTATTCGGGGGGCATAGAGACCCAGTACTTC.

The chain is built from TRBV6-5 and TRBJ1-5; 11 bases map to TRBD1. Germline V lookup: CDR1 MNHEY, CDR2 SVGAGI. The CDR3 consists of 14 residues. V trimming: 7 bases; J trimming: 6 bases; junction bases outside the gene matches: 5. In DNA, the CDR3 is TGTGCCAGCACCCGGACAGGGGGCAGTCAGCCCCAGCATTTT. It translates to CASTRTGGSQPQHF.

The chain employs TRBV2 and TRBJ2-1; a weak D match, TRBD2 (5 bases). This CDR3 contains 13 residues. V was shortened by 9 bases and J by 3 bases, with 12 bases between the two germline ends. CDR1 is SNHLY and CDR2 is FYNNEI in the germline V gene. The CDR3 DNA is TGTGCCAGGTCCTTAGCGAACTACAATGAGCAGTTCTTC. As protein: CARSLANYNEQFF.

The J gene is TRBJ2-1, the V gene TRBV14, with D possibly TRBD1 on 6 matching bases. The CDR3 extends over 18 amino acids. Trimming cost V 0 bases and J 1 base, with 16 bases left between them. Germline-derived CDR1 and CDR2 are SGHDN and FVKESK. The CDR3 loop reads CASSQDEWGRKSYNEQFF. The DNA of the CDR3 is TGTGCCAGCAGCCAAGATGAATGGGGGCGTAAATCCTACAATGAGCAGTTCTTC.

This clone was seen only once. Within the sample, other DNA sequences also encode this same CDR3. This chain connects TRBV4-2 to TRBJ2-6, with no clear D. The germline V and J ends were trimmed by 0 bases and 0 bases, with 6 bases remaining between them. The CDR3 totals 16 residues. Germline lookup yields CDR1 LGHNA and CDR2 YNFKEQ. The chain's CDR3 is CASSQDTDSGANVLTF. CDR3 DNA sequence: TGTGCCAGCAGCCAAGATACAGACTCTGGGGCCAACGTCCTGACTTTC.